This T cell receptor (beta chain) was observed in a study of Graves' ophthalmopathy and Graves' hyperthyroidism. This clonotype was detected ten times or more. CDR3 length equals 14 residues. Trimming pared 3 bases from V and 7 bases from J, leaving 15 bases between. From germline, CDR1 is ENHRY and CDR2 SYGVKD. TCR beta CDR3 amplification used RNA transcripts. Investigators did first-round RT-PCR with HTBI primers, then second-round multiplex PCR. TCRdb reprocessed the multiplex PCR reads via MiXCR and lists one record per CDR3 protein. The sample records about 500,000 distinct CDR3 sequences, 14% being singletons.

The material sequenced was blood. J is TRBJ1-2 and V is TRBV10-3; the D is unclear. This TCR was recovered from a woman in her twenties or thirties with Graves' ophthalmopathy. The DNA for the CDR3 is TGTGCCATCAGTGATCCTGTCCGACTCTCTGGCTACACCTTC. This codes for CAISDPVRLSGYTF.